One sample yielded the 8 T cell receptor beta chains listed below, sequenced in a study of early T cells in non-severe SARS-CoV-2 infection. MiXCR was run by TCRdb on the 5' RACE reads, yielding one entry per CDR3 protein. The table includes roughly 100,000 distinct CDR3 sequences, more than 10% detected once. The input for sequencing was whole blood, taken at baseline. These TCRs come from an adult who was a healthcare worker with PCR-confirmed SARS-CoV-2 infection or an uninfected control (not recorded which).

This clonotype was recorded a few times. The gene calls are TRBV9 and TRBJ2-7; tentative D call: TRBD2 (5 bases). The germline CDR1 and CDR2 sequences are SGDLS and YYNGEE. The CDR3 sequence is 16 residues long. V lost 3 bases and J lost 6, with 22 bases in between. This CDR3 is CASSDQSGIPTPEQYF. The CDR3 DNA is TGTGCCAGCAGCGACCAATCCGGGATCCCCACCCCCGAGCAGTACTTC.

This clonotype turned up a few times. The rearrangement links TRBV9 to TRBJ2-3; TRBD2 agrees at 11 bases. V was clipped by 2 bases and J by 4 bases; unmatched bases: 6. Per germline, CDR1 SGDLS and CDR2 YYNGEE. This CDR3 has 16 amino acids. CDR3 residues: CASSVASGRTADTQYF. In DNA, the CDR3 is TGTGCCAGCAGCGTCGCTAGCGGGAGGACGGCAGATACGCAGTATTTT.

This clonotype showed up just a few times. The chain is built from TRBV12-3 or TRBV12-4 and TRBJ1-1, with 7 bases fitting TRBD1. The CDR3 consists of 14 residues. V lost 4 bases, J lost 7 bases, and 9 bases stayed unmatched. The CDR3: CASSSLPDRLEAFF. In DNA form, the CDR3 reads TGTGCCAGCAGTTCATTACCGGACAGGCTTGAAGCTTTCTTT.

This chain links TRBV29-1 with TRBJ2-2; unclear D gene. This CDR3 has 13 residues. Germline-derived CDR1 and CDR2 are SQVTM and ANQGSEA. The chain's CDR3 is CSLEELNTGELFF. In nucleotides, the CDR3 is TGCAGTCTTGAAGAATTAAACACCGGGGAGCTGTTTTTT.

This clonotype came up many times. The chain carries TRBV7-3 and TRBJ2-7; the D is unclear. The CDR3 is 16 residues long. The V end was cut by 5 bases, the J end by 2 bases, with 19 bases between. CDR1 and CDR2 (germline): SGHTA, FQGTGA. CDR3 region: CASSHDPHSATYEQYF. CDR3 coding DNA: TGTGCCAGCAGCCACGATCCCCACAGTGCCACCTACGAGCAGTACTTC.

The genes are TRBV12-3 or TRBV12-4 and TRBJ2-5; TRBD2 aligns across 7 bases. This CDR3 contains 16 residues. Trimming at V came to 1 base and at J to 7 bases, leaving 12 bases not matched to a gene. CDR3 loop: CASSLGTSGDRMTQYF. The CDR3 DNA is TGTGCCAGCAGTTTAGGGACTAGTGGGGATAGAATGACCCAGTACTTC.

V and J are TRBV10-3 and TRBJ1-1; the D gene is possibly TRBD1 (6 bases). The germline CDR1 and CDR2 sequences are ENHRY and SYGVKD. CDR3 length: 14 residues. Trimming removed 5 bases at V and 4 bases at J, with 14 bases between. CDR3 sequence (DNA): TGTGCCATCAGTCCCCGGGACATAGGCACTGAAGCTTTCTTT. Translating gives CAISPRDIGTEAFF.

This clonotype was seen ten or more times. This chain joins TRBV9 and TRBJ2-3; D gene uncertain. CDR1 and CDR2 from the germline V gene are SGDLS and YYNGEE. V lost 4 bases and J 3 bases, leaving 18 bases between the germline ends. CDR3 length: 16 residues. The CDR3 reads CASSPRLSLGTDTQYF. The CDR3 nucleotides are TGTGCCAGCAGCCCTAGGTTGTCTCTGGGGACAGATACGCAGTATTTT.